The rows below give T cell receptor beta chains drawn from one sample of a study of T cell responses to AZD1222 COVID-19 vaccine. Sequenced by immunoSEQ multiplex PCR; TCRdb stores in-frame clones only, minus some. The sample includes about 140,000 clones, approximately 90% seen only once; the top ten take about 1.9%. The starting material was peripheral blood, obtained 28 days after the second AZD1222 dose. The receptors stem from an adult who received the AZD1222 COVID-19 vaccine. The CDR3 runs from the conserved cysteine through the conserved F or W. D genes are given only for firm matches. Size is omitted from some rows. Given values are once, few, many or a class for expanded clones.

clone_size: NA
v_call: TRBV3-1/TRBV3-2
j_call: TRBJ2-7
d_call: TRBD2
cdr3_aa: CASSHAMRGTYEQYF

clone_size: once
v_call: TRBV10-3
j_call: TRBJ2-1
d_call: NA
cdr3_aa: CAISEGRDLGEQFF

clone_size: NA
v_call: TRBV5-8
j_call: TRBJ2-4
d_call: NA
cdr3_aa: CARTPGDVKNIQYF

clone_size: NA
v_call: TRBV5-5
j_call: TRBJ2-7
d_call: NA
cdr3_aa: CASSFGPNYEQYF

clone_size: NA
v_call: TRBV19
j_call: TRBJ1-5
d_call: TRBD1
cdr3_aa: CASSIRTGTTSTQHF

clone_size: NA
v_call: TRBV9
j_call: TRBJ1-2
d_call: NA
cdr3_aa: CASTLSAGTRDGYTF

clone_size: NA
v_call: TRBV27
j_call: TRBJ1-4
d_call: NA
cdr3_aa: CASREGGTTNEKLFF

clone_size: NA
v_call: TRBV24-1
j_call: TRBJ2-3
d_call: TRBD2
cdr3_aa: CATSDSHLAGVRTDTQYF

clone_size: NA
v_call: TRBV7-9
j_call: TRBJ1-2
d_call: NA
cdr3_aa: CASSLLQGPYGYTF

clone_size: NA
v_call: TRBV3-1/TRBV3-2
j_call: TRBJ2-3
d_call: TRBD2
cdr3_aa: CASSQVSGRTDTQYF

clone_size: NA
v_call: TRBV19
j_call: TRBJ1-5
d_call: NA
cdr3_aa: CASSPGGRDQPQHF

clone_size: NA
v_call: TRBV2
j_call: TRBJ1-5
d_call: TRBD1
cdr3_aa: CASSLRTGQGPQHF

clone_size: NA
v_call: TRBV5-5
j_call: TRBJ2-3
d_call: TRBD2
cdr3_aa: CASSLAGGPDTQYF

clone_size: NA
v_call: TRBV7-9
j_call: TRBJ2-2
d_call: NA
cdr3_aa: CASSLIGPGELFF

clone_size: NA
v_call: TRBV10-3
j_call: TRBJ1-2
d_call: NA
cdr3_aa: CAISEGGYRYGYTF

clone_size: NA
v_call: TRBV5-5
j_call: TRBJ1-6
d_call: NA
cdr3_aa: CASSWALDNSPLHF

clone_size: NA
v_call: TRBV9
j_call: TRBJ1-6
d_call: TRBD1
cdr3_aa: CASSTYRGQNSPLHF

clone_size: NA
v_call: TRBV10-3
j_call: TRBJ2-3
d_call: NA
cdr3_aa: CAAWVGAETDTQYF

clone_size: NA
v_call: TRBV4-1
j_call: TRBJ1-5
d_call: NA
cdr3_aa: CASSLEDGLNQPQHF

clone_size: NA
v_call: TRBV6-5
j_call: TRBJ2-3
d_call: NA
cdr3_aa: CASRDLTTDTQYF

clone_size: NA
v_call: TRBV5-1
j_call: TRBJ2-5
d_call: NA
cdr3_aa: CASSGGTVQETQYF

clone_size: NA
v_call: TRBV14
j_call: TRBJ1-1
d_call: NA
cdr3_aa: CASSPGADTEAFF

clone_size: NA
v_call: TRBV3-1/TRBV3-2
j_call: TRBJ1-5
d_call: NA
cdr3_aa: CASSQDGPLGGRPQHF

clone_size: once
v_call: TRBV18
j_call: TRBJ1-1
d_call: TRBD1
cdr3_aa: CASSPDRAEAFF

clone_size: NA
v_call: TRBV9
j_call: TRBJ2-2
d_call: NA
cdr3_aa: CASSDPTGDLANTGELFF

clone_size: NA
v_call: TRBV7-8
j_call: TRBJ1-5
d_call: TRBD1
cdr3_aa: CASSVRGLQPQHF

clone_size: NA
v_call: TRBV15
j_call: TRBJ1-1
d_call: NA
cdr3_aa: CATSLGRLMNTEAFF

clone_size: NA
v_call: TRBV19
j_call: TRBJ1-1
d_call: NA
cdr3_aa: CASSMGLNTEAFF

clone_size: NA
v_call: TRBV21-1
j_call: TRBJ1-1
d_call: NA
cdr3_aa: CASILQGMGTEAFF

clone_size: NA
v_call: TRBV6-5
j_call: TRBJ1-1
d_call: NA
cdr3_aa: CASRDSGATEAFF

clone_size: once
v_call: TRBV7-2
j_call: TRBJ1-2
d_call: NA
cdr3_aa: CASSPSWAGTDYGYTF

clone_size: NA
v_call: TRBV3-1/TRBV3-2
j_call: TRBJ1-2
d_call: TRBD1
cdr3_aa: CASSHQGANEGGYTF

clone_size: NA
v_call: TRBV7-8
j_call: TRBJ1-4
d_call: TRBD1
cdr3_aa: CASSLGDRGITNEKLFF

clone_size: NA
v_call: TRBV7-3
j_call: TRBJ2-2
d_call: TRBD2
cdr3_aa: CASSLFGRSPGELFF

clone_size: NA
v_call: TRBV18
j_call: TRBJ2-3
d_call: NA
cdr3_aa: CASLLGTADTQYF

clone_size: NA
v_call: TRBV3-1/TRBV3-2
j_call: TRBJ2-1
d_call: NA
cdr3_aa: CASSQVSSAKFF

clone_size: NA
v_call: TRBV2
j_call: TRBJ1-5
d_call: NA
cdr3_aa: CASSDQGSQPQHF

clone_size: NA
v_call: TRBV11-2
j_call: TRBJ2-3
d_call: NA
cdr3_aa: CASSPRVSGADTQYF

clone_size: NA
v_call: TRBV7-3
j_call: TRBJ2-5
d_call: NA
cdr3_aa: CASSPGPQETQYF

clone_size: NA
v_call: TRBV5-1
j_call: TRBJ1-1
d_call: TRBD1
cdr3_aa: CASSSRYRTGGVGSEAFF

clone_size: NA
v_call: TRBV3-1/TRBV3-2
j_call: TRBJ1-1
d_call: NA
cdr3_aa: CASSHTTQGAGAFF

clone_size: once
v_call: TRBV11-1
j_call: TRBJ2-7
d_call: NA
cdr3_aa: CASSLGRQYEQYF

clone_size: NA
v_call: TRBV12-5
j_call: TRBJ1-5
d_call: NA
cdr3_aa: CASGLTQGNGQPQHF

clone_size: NA
v_call: TRBV7-8
j_call: TRBJ1-6
d_call: NA
cdr3_aa: CASSLLGGSGSPLHF

clone_size: NA
v_call: TRBV11-2
j_call: TRBJ2-5
d_call: NA
cdr3_aa: CASSSGLRQTQYF

clone_size: NA
v_call: TRBV20-1
j_call: TRBJ2-1
d_call: TRBD2
cdr3_aa: CSASGTPREQQFF

clone_size: once
v_call: TRBV7-9
j_call: TRBJ2-5
d_call: NA
cdr3_aa: CASSPTATVSFETQYF

clone_size: NA
v_call: TRBV3-1/TRBV3-2
j_call: TRBJ1-3
d_call: NA
cdr3_aa: CASSQVRTSGNTIYF

clone_size: NA
v_call: TRBV6-2/TRBV6-3
j_call: TRBJ2-7
d_call: TRBD1
cdr3_aa: CASSRQGSSSYEQYF

clone_size: NA
v_call: TRBV20-1
j_call: TRBJ2-7
d_call: NA
cdr3_aa: CSARDYEQYF

clone_size: NA
v_call: TRBV2
j_call: TRBJ2-3
d_call: NA
cdr3_aa: CATDRYTDTQYF

clone_size: NA
v_call: TRBV6-5
j_call: TRBJ1-2
d_call: NA
cdr3_aa: CASRFEGVHGYTF

clone_size: once
v_call: TRBV7-7
j_call: TRBJ2-5
d_call: NA
cdr3_aa: CASSLVAQETQYF

clone_size: NA
v_call: TRBV14
j_call: TRBJ2-3
d_call: TRBD2
cdr3_aa: CASSLRGWRLTDTQYF